These T cell receptor beta chains were read from a single sample in a study of regulatory T cells in long-lasting Graves disease. TCRdb re-called the multiplex PCR reads through MiXCR, storing one row per CDR3 protein. The repertoire includes 430,000 or so distinct CDR3 sequences, roughly a fifth of them detected once, and over 11% sits in the top ten. The sequencing here drew on peripheral blood mononuclear cells (PBMCs), taken when the disease was refractory, from a patient treated with antithyroid drugs. These receptors came from a female donor with Graves disease. Both conserved end residues are part of each CDR3. D genes are given only for firm matches. Only part of the rows carry a size: once, few, many, or a class if the clone is expanded.

D gene	V gene	J gene	clone size	CDR3 DNA	CDR3 protein
TRBD1	TRBV3-1	TRBJ1-1	NA	TGTGCCAGCAGCCAACAGAACAGGGGGCATACTGAAGCTTTCTTT	CASSQQNRGHTEAFF
NA	TRBV2	TRBJ2-7	many	TGTGCCAGCAGTGAAGGGCGGGAGCAGTACTTC	CASSEGREQYF
TRBD1	TRBV11-3	TRBJ2-5	many	TGTGCCAGCAGCCATCGCGGGACAGGGACAGAGACCCAGTACTTC	CASSHRGTGTETQYF
NA	TRBV29-1	TRBJ1-1	few	TGCAGCGTTGATAGGGGCTCTGAAGCTTTCTTT	CSVDRGSEAFF
NA	TRBV9	TRBJ1-5	NA	TGTGCCAGCAGCGCAAGCGGGGGGAGCAATCAGCCCCAGCATTTT	CASSASGGSNQPQHF
TRBD1	TRBV20-1	TRBJ1-1	many	TGCAGTGCTTCGGGGGACAGACCGAACACTGAAGCTTTCTTT	CSASGDRPNTEAFF
NA	TRBV9	TRBJ2-5	NA	TGTGCCAGCAGCGTAGGCAGGGATGGTGGGGGAACGGCGGGGGAGACCCAGTACTTC	CASSVGRDGGGTAGETQYF
TRBD2	TRBV28	TRBJ2-7	many	TGTGCCAGCAGTTTCCCGGGAGGGGTTTCGTGGGAGCAGTACTTC	CASSFPGGVSWEQYF
TRBD1	TRBV5-4	TRBJ2-2	few	TGTGCCAGCAGCTTTAAGAGGACAGGGGGGACCGGGGAGCTGTTTTTT	CASSFKRTGGTGELFF
TRBD1	TRBV19	TRBJ2-2	NA	TGTGCCAGTAGTATAACAGGGGAGTGGTTAAGTAGCACCGGGGAGCTGTTTTTT	CASSITGEWLSSTGELFF
TRBD1	TRBV12-3/TRBV12-4	TRBJ2-7	many	TGTGCCAGCAGTAATCAACCGGGACAGGGGATCTACTACGAGCAGTACTTC	CASSNQPGQGIYYEQYF
TRBD1	TRBV12-3/TRBV12-4	TRBJ2-6	many	TGTGCCAGCAGTTTTTACGGGACAGGATCTGGGGCCAACGTCCTGACTTTC	CASSFYGTGSGANVLTF
TRBD2	TRBV20-1	TRBJ2-1	NA	TGCAGTGCTAGCGGGGCCGGGACTAGCGGGAGTAACAATGAGCAGTTCTTC	CSASGAGTSGSNNEQFF